One sample yielded the 9 T cell receptor beta chains listed below, sequenced in a study of human T cells and chemical hapten exposure (TCRdb year 2021). Libraries were constructed by RACE. TCRdb lists the instrument as NextSeq 500. Clones were called with MiXCR by TCRdb after fastp trimmed the public reads at Q25, and only in-frame beta chains were retained. Each record represents a unique CDR3 protein, reported with the most common genes and DNA among its rows. A total of 300,000 to 400,000 distinct CDR3 sequences appear in this sample, around 7% of them only once. The ten largest clones add up to 8% to 9% of the sample. The label giving this sample's time point can be read as: patch test 1, 2 weeks after DPC sensitization. The treatment or condition label corresponds to: therapeutic diphenylcyclopropenone sensitization with weekly scalp DPC. This specimen consisted of whole blood, obtained in connection with sensitization to the hapten diphenylcyclopropenone (DPC). These receptor sequences come from a woman younger than 30 with alopecia areata. Some clones in this sample may be carry-over from other donors' samples.

V is TRBV28 and J is TRBJ2-3, with 10 bases that match TRBD2. This CDR3 is built from 16 residues. CDR1 and CDR2 (germline): MDHEN, SYDVKM. Trimming at V came to 4 bases and at J to 5 bases, leaving 9 bases not matched to a gene. CDR3 amino acids: CASSSRTSGDLDTQYF. The DNA of the CDR3 is TGTGCCAGCAGTTCCCGGACTAGCGGCGACTTAGATACGCAGTATTTT.

This clonotype appeared a few times. This chain connects TRBV2 to TRBJ2-4; weak D call: TRBD2 (6 bases). Germline V gives CDR1 SNHLY, CDR2 FYNNEI. The CDR3 runs to 12 residues. Trimming cost V 4 bases and J 7 bases, with 8 bases left between them. CDR3 residues: CASSVGGNIQYF. The CDR3 nucleotides are TGTGCCAGCAGTGTTGGGGGGAACATTCAGTACTTC.

This clonotype appeared many times. The chain employs TRBV4-2 and TRBJ1-4; D uncertain. Per germline, CDR1 LGHNA and CDR2 YNFKEQ. The CDR3 spans 14 residues. Between the trimmed V and J ends, which lost 4 bases and 7 bases, there was a span of 13 bases. The CDR3 is CASSLSSGPEKLFF. Here the CDR3 DNA reads TGTGCCAGCAGCCTATCGTCCGGACCTGAAAAACTGTTTTTT.

This clonotype was picked up a small number of times. The chain is built from TRBV25-1 and TRBJ1-2, with D perhaps matching TRBD1 (5 bases). V lost 2 bases, J lost 3 bases, and 10 bases lay in between. The CDR3 covers 14 residues. Germline CDR1 MGHDK, CDR2 SYGVNS. This chain's CDR3 is CASSEPGVDYGYTF. The CDR3 nucleotides are TGTGCCAGCAGTGAACCGGGGGTCGACTATGGCTACACCTTC.

This clonotype was detected ten times or more. The chain is built from TRBV25-1 and TRBJ2-2, with TRBD2 identical over 12 bases. This CDR3 has 15 residues. V was clipped by 7 bases and J by 4 bases; unmatched bases: 4. Per the germline V gene, CDR1 is MGHDK and CDR2 is SYGVNS. The CDR3 protein is CASTLGLAGTGELFF. For the CDR3, the DNA is TGTGCCAGCACCCTGGGACTAGCGGGCACCGGGGAGCTGTTTTTT.

This clonotype was detected a few times. V usage is TRBV28 and J usage is TRBJ2-5; D may be TRBD1 (6 bases). The CDR3 is 14 amino acids. Trimming stripped 3 bases from V and 0 bases from J, with 8 bases between. The germline V gene encodes CDR1 MDHEN and CDR2 SYDVKM. The CDR3 sequence is CASSFQGYQETQYF. The CDR3 nucleotides are TGTGCCAGCAGTTTTCAGGGGTACCAAGAGACCCAGTACTTC.

The sample holds a few counts of this clonotype. The gene calls are TRBV12-3 or TRBV12-4 and TRBJ1-1; 9 nucleotides match TRBD1. The V segment lost 6 bases and the J segment 6 bases; nucleotides outside the gene matches: 5. The CDR3 has 13 amino acids. The CDR3 loop is CASSQGTGPEAFF. The CDR3 bases are TGTGCCAGCAGCCAGGGGACAGGGCCTGAAGCTTTCTTT.

This clonotype occurred many times. V gene TRBV25-1 combines with J gene TRBJ2-1; D ambiguous. V was clipped by 5 bases and J by 4 bases, with 9 bases between them. The CDR3 runs to 13 residues. Germline assignment: CDR1 MGHDK and CDR2 SYGVNS. This chain's CDR3 is CASSFVGYNEQFF. As DNA, the CDR3 is TGTGCCAGCAGTTTTGTGGGTTACAATGAGCAGTTCTTC.

This clonotype was counted many times. The rearrangement joins TRBV20-1 to TRBJ1-1; 7 bases fit TRBD1. CDR3 length equals 13 residues. CDR1 and CDR2 (germline): DFQATT, SNEGSKA (reference sequence). V was pared by 6 bases and J by 5 bases, with 9 bases of the junction left unmatched. CDR3 sequence reads: CSAPSGGVTEAFF. The CDR3 DNA follows: TGCAGTGCCCCCTCAGGGGGGGTGACTGAAGCTTTCTTT.